This is a list of T cell receptor beta chains from one sample in a study of cytomegalovirus exposure and HLA in healthy donors. TCRdb's copy holds only in-frame clones and misses some; the assay was immunoSEQ multiplex PCR. The data hold some 120,000 clones, with 81% observed a single time. Input material: PBMCs. The receptor source for this set is a man younger than 35 in good health and CMV-seronegative. The CDR3 runs from the conserved cysteine through the conserved F or W. Fields, in order: J gene, V gene, CDR3 length, CDR3 protein.

TRBJ2-1,TRBV5-1,17,CASSLGEGLAGGDEQFF
TRBJ2-2,TRBV4-1,17,CASSQGAKQGRTGELFF
TRBJ2-1,TRBV6-1,12,CASNGQSNEQFF
TRBJ1-5,TRBV6-6,15,CASSDGGSGNQPQHF
TRBJ2-5,TRBV7-6,15,CASSIHRDRGRGWYF
TRBJ2-3,TRBV7-2,15,CASTPGGFSTDTQYF
TRBJ2-1,TRBV5-4,15,CASSPLPANYNEQFF
TRBJ2-6,TRBV27,15,CASSSTSAGANVLTF
TRBJ1-5,TRBV7-9,17,CASSLGRGPDRNQPQHF
TRBJ2-6,TRBV7-2,16,CASSLAGAGGANVLTF
TRBJ2-1,TRBV11-2,16,CASSPHTSGGYNEQFF
TRBJ1-1,TRBV4-1,14,CASSQEQGVAEAFF
TRBJ1-2,TRBV11-1,16,CASSLAGEGALYGYTF
TRBJ2-7,TRBV2,12,CASTRRAYEQYF
TRBJ1-3,TRBV5-4,13,CATRGISGNTIYF
TRBJ2-7,TRBV4-3,16,CASSQEEGGFTYEQYF
TRBJ2-1,TRBV6-5,15,CASSYTWTSGGERFF
TRBJ2-3,TRBV5-6,17,CASSLSSGGPSTDTQYF
TRBJ1-1,TRBV9,13,CASSTRGETEAFF
TRBJ2-7,TRBV14,16,CASSARRGGRSYEQYF
TRBJ2-7,TRBV11-2,16,CASSSLSYRGDYEQYF
TRBJ2-7,TRBV9,15,CASSVGGTGLHEQYF
TRBJ2-1,TRBV11-3,13,CASSLGDSNEQFF
TRBJ2-1,TRBV2,15,CASSESGGAFNEQFF
TRBJ2-3,TRBV4-1,13,CASSRAGGDTQYF
TRBJ1-6,TRBV5-1,15,CASSLAGGPNSPLHF
TRBJ2-1,TRBV9,13,CASSVVGVDEQFF
TRBJ1-6,TRBV6-5,13,CASKVDKGSPLHF
TRBJ1-1,TRBV9,14,CASSFRQGSTEAFF
TRBJ2-1,TRBV27,14,CASRGRQGNNEQFF
TRBJ2-7,TRBV7-2,13,CASSSRGGLEQYF